The source of this TCR beta chain is a study of T cells in Graves' hyperthyroidism and ophthalmopathy. V lost 2 bases to trimming and J lost 0 bases, with 11 bases between them. The length of the CDR3 is 16 residues. Germline V CDR1 and CDR2: SGHDN, FVKESK. Aged 18 to 65, the patients had hyperthyroidism that was newly diagnosed and had lasted under 2 months. The CDR3 regions of TCR beta were amplified from RNA transcripts. TCR CDR3 regions were first amplified by RT-PCR with HTBI primers. TCRdb recomputed calls from the multiplex PCR reads with MiXCR, one row per CDR3 protein. The repertoire holds about 360,000 distinct CDR3 sequences, with roughly 14% as singletons. This clonotype was seen a handful of times.

The TCR originated in a man aged 30 to 45 with Graves' hyperthyroidism that later progressed to Graves' ophthalmopathy. The chain has TRBV14 and TRBJ1-3, with unresolved D. The sample consisted of blood. The CDR3 nucleotides are TGTGCCAGCAGCCAACGGGAACCTCGCTCTGGAAACACCATATATTTT. As protein: CASSQREPRSGNTIYF.